This T cell receptor (beta chain) was obtained from a study of beta chain features in type 1 diabetes. About the study: No patient-donor differences in age, gender, total cells or subset yield.

General study points: Cells carrying high TCR expression could end up over-represented when cDNA is sequenced. Insertions at VDJ junctions were less frequent in type 1 diabetes patients. These patients also deleted more nucleotides at the same junctions.

Via CD45RO/CCR7/CD25/CD127/CD95/CD27, cells of the CD4+ naive, central memory, regulatory and stem cell-like memory subsets were sorted. Concerning this clone itself: Its target is not known.

CDR1 is SGHTA, CDR2 FQGNSA, per germline. CDR3 length equals 14 residues. Trimming removed 1 base from V and 1 base from J, with 7 bases in between. cDNA synthesis used the whole RNA isolate, giving expressed TCRB sequences. Generated by immunoSEQ multiplex PCR, the TCRdb table keeps only in-frame clones and is missing some. In the table there are around 430,000 clones, about 29% of which are singletons. The sample consisted of naive CD4+ T cells from blood. The chain carries TRBV7-2 and TRBJ1-1; no clear D. This TCR came from a man aged 18 to 35 in good health. CDR3 sequence reads: CASSLGHKNTEAFF. The DNA for the CDR3 is TGTGCCAGCAGCTTAGGACACAAGAACACTGAAGCTTTCTTT. The full variable domain, in which reference TRBV7-2 and TRBJ1-1 provide the parts outside the CDR3, is GAGVSQSPSNKVTEKGKDVELRCDPISGHTALYWYRQSLGQGLEFLIYFQGNSAPDKSGLPSDRFSAERTGGSVSTLTIQRTQQEDSAVYLCASSLGHKNTEAFFGQGTRLTVV.